Detailed here is one TCR beta chain. What antigen it recognizes has not been identified. It has no much larger one-base neighbor in the sample; base qualities were not kept. Taken from the germline V gene, the CDR1 and CDR2 loops are SGHAT and FQNNGV. Relative to germline, V is missing 7 bases and J is missing 2 bases, with 14 bases of the junction outside any gene match. Counted from cysteine to phenylalanine, this CDR3 has 19 amino acids. CDR3 DNA only is kept here, 57 bases in frame from base 1. TCRbeta CDR3 regions were amplified from genomic DNA using the immunoSEQ Assay, a bias-controlled multiplex PCR. As for the authors' bioinformatics: The number of nucleated cells in each sample was estimated from the amplification of reference gene primers within the assay. To quantify the absolute abundance of each unique TCRbeta CDR3 rearrangement, sequence reads were collapsed and filtered. For each sample, productive Simpson clonality was calculated by taking the square root of Simpson's diversity index across productive rearrangements. In its TCRdb copy, this immuneACCESS table keeps in-frame sequences only and misses some clones. Where compared with another copy, unresolved V genes explain less than half of these, and the others have no known cause. Clone size and the V and J calls come from that table; the DNA yielded D and trimming. Across this sample there are 200,000 or so clones, with roughly 85% seen only once. The top ten hold 9.5% to 12% of the sample.

The data originate from a study of blood T cell repertoires in COVID-19 (dated by TCRdb to 2020 to 2022). General notes on the study: Collaborator samples came from the United States, Italy and Spain and covered acute and convalescent phases of COVID-19. Where HLA class I and class II types were available, the types were taken from metadata supplied by the sample provider, not from assay-based typing. The samples were drawn from two sources: the first 160 participants of the ongoing ImmuneRACE study, and over 1,000 subjects contributed by 6 global collaborators. The dataset comprised deeply sampled blood TCRbeta repertoires from subjects exposed to, actively infected with, or recovered from COVID-19. The repertoires were released in a freely available public database meant as a resource for research on the immune response to SARS-CoV-2. The prospective study material was composed of cDNA or gDNA derived from T cells, B-cell-depleted T cells, or PBMCs. The sample metadata nearly always contained a de-identified subject ID, COVID-19 status, age in years and sex. Findings and caveats that apply to the study as a whole: How much clinical and demographic metadata was included differed by source and by participant, and the metadata was provided uncurated.

Whole blood was collected in K2EDTA tubes by collaborating institutions according to the institutions' own protocols. For TCRbeta analysis, collaborators shipped samples in one of three forms: frozen whole blood, isolated PBMCs, or DNA extracted from either of those sample types. Sequencing input: peripheral blood. This sequence originates from a human donor with active or convalescent COVID-19. The donor label of this sample is uncertain. The chain is made from TRBV11-2 and TRBJ2-1; 13 central bases correspond to TRBD2. The sequenced DNA: TGTGCCAGCATGGGACAAGGACTAGCGGGAGTGCCAACCTACAATGAGCAGTTCTTC. It encodes CASMGQGLAGVPTYNEQFF. Reference TRBV11-2 and TRBJ2-1 genes cover what lies past the CDR3, so the full variable domain is EAGVAQSPRYKIIEKRQSVAFWCNPISGHATLYWYQQILGQGPKLLIQFQNNGVVDDSQLPKDRFSAERLKGVDSTLKIQPAKLEDSAVYLCASMGQGLAGVPTYNEQFFGPGTRLTVL.